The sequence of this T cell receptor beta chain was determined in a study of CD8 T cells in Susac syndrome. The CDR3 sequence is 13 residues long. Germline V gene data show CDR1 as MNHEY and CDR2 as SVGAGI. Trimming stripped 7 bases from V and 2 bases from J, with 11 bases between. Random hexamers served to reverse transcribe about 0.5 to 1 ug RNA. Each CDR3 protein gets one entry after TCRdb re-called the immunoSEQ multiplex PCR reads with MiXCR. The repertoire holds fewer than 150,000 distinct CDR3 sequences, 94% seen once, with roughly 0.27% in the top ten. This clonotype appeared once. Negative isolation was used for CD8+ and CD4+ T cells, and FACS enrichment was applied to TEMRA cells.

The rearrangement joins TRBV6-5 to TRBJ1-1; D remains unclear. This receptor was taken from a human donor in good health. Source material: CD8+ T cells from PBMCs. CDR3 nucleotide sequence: TGTGCCAGCATTGATTGGAGTAACACTGAAGCTTTCTTT. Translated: CASIDWSNTEAFF.